A single sample is the source of the 30 T cell receptor beta chains below, sequenced in a study of immune characterization of retroperitoneal liposarcoma (dated by TCRdb to the late 2010s). Libraries were prepared through PCR. The sample was run on a NextSeq 500. TCRdb itself trimmed the public reads at Q25 with fastp, ran MiXCR and retained productive beta chains. Every distinct CDR3 protein forms one entry, paired with its most common genes and DNA. This sample gives around 11,000 distinct CDR3 sequences in total; 40% to 55% of them show up just once. About 10% of the sample rests with the top ten. The sequenced sample consisted of tumor tissue. Receptors originate from a female donor with retroperitoneal liposarcoma.

The genes are TRBV6-6 and TRBJ1-2; tentative D call: TRBD1 (5 bases). The V end was cut by 0 bases, the J end by 4 bases, with 15 bases between. The germline V gene has CDR1 MNHNY and CDR2 SVGAGI (reference sequence). The CDR3 is 16 residues long. The CDR3 DNA follows: TGTGCCAGCAGTTACTCAATGGCAGGGAAGGCCTATGGCTACACCTTC. This sequence encodes CASSYSMAGKAYGYTF.

This chain connects TRBV7-2 to TRBJ2-1, with TRBD2 matching over 7 bases. Germline V CDR1 and CDR2: SGHTA, FQGNSA. V shed 5 bases, J shed 10 bases, and the junction held 14 bases outside the gene matches. This CDR3 is built from 15 residues. CDR3 DNA sequence: TGTGCCAGCAGCATTACTAGCGCGGCGTCCTACGAGCAGTTCTTC. The encoded protein is CASSITSAASYEQFF.

This clonotype was found once. V and J are TRBV6-1 and TRBJ2-5, with D maybe TRBD1 (6 bases). The end of the DNA is better explained by TRBJ2-7, so the J call may be wrong. Germline CDR1 is MNHNS and CDR2 is SASEGT. The CDR3 extends over 14 amino acids. The CDR3 loop reads CASIQGHLFYEQYF. CDR3 nucleotides: TGTGCCAGCATCCAGGGACATTTATTTTACGAGCAGTACTTC.

The chain links TRBV6-1 to TRBJ2-3; D is unclear. Germline CDR1 is MNHNS and CDR2 is SASEGT. This CDR3 contains 14 residues. The germline V and J ends were trimmed by 2 bases and 5 bases, with 11 bases remaining between them. The CDR3 spells CASSETAGQDTQYF. In DNA, the CDR3 is TGTGCCAGCAGTGAAACGGCAGGTCAAGATACGCAGTATTTT.

By sample fraction, this clonotype is medium-sized. This chain joins TRBV6-1 and TRBJ2-5; D gene ambiguous. The CDR3 has 14 amino acids. Germline V gene data show CDR1 as MNHNS and CDR2 as SASEGT. Trimming shortened V by 4 bases and J by 1 base, and 10 bases separated the two germline ends. The CDR3 region is CASSVSWGQETQYF. The CDR3 DNA sequence: TGTGCCAGCAGTGTTTCATGGGGCCAAGAGACCCAGTACTTC.

The chain combines TRBV6-6 with TRBJ2-3; D ambiguous. The CDR3 has 11 amino acids. Per the germline V gene, CDR1 is MNHNY and CDR2 is SVGAGI (reference sequence). Trimming shortened V by 7 bases and J by 3 bases, and 5 bases separated the two germline ends. This CDR3 is CASTRTDTQYF. CDR3 bases: TGTGCCAGCACCAGGACAGATACGCAGTATTTT.

By its share, this clonotype is medium-sized. This chain links TRBV6-1 with TRBJ2-1; D gene ambiguous. CDR3 length: 11 amino acids. In germline, CDR1 is MNHNS, CDR2 SASEGT. V was pared by 5 bases and J by 13 bases, with 12 bases between. The CDR3 region is CASSSPETQFF. The CDR3 DNA sequence: TGTGCCAGCAGTTCCCCAGAGACCCAGTTCTTC.

By frequency in the sample, this clonotype is medium-sized. V and J are TRBV7-2 and TRBJ2-1, with D perhaps matching TRBD2 (6 bases). The DNA end favors TRBJ2-7, so the J call may be wrong. CDR1 is SGHTA, CDR2 FQGNSA, per germline. The CDR3 runs 15 residues. Here the CDR3 reads CASSLDGGAYNEQYF. Written as DNA, the CDR3 is TGTGCCAGCAGCTTAGATGGCGGGGCCTACAATGAGCAGTACTTC.

The chain has TRBV6-6 and TRBJ2-4; 7 bases are shared with TRBD2. The J call could be wrong; TRBJ2-5 is a better fit for the DNA end. There are 15 residues in the CDR3. CDR1 is MNHNY, CDR2 SVGAGI, per germline (reference sequence). The CDR3 DNA follows: TGTGCCAGCAGTCCCGGGGGAGGGACCCAAGAGACCCAGTACTTC. It is translated as CASSPGGGTQETQYF.

This clonotype turned up a few times. J is TRBJ1-4 and V is TRBV11-2, with D possibly matching TRBD1 (6 bases). Trimming took off 8 bases at V and 4 bases at J, with 17 bases between the two ends. From germline, CDR1 is SGHAT and CDR2 FQNNGV. There are 15 residues in the CDR3. The CDR3 region is CASGPLGGSNEKLFF. For the CDR3, the DNA is TGTGCCAGCGGACCGTTAGGGGGGAGTAATGAAAAACTGTTTTTT.

This clonotype has more than one count but fewer than ten. The rearrangement links TRBV6-1 to TRBJ1-6, with TRBD1 matching 7 bases. The CDR3 spans 13 residues. V lost 10 bases, J lost 6 bases, and 6 bases stayed unmatched. The germline CDR1 and CDR2 sequences are MNHNS and SASEGT. The DNA for the CDR3 is TGTGCCATCGTGGACAGGCTTAATTCACCCCTCCACTTT. Translated: CAIVDRLNSPLHF.

J is TRBJ2-4 and V is TRBV5-1; 10 nucleotides line up with TRBD2. CDR3 size: 15 residues. The V and J ends lost 0 bases and 8 bases, in that order; junction bases with no gene match: 5. CDR1 and CDR2 (germline): SGHRS, YFSETQ. The CDR3 DNA follows: TGCGCCAGCAGCTTGGCTAGCGGGAGTGGTGACATTCAGTACTTC. The encoded protein is CASSLASGSGDIQYF.

This clonotype was observed a single time. This clone may be a read error of a much larger clone one base away. V gene TRBV7-2 combines with J gene TRBJ2-1; 8 nucleotides match TRBD1. Trimming at V came to 1 base and at J to 12 bases, leaving 8 bases not matched to a gene. Germline-derived CDR1 and CDR2 are SGHTA and FQGNSA. CDR3 length: 14 residues. The CDR3 protein is CASSLGWQGARQFF. In DNA form, the CDR3 reads TGTGCCAGCAGCTTAGGGTGGCAGGGGGCGCGGCAGTTCTTC.

J is TRBJ2-1 and V is TRBV6-8; 7 nucleotides align to TRBD1. Trimming removed 9 bases from V and 10 bases from J; junction bases left unmatched: 12. The CDR3 runs to 13 residues. Germline-derived CDR1 and CDR2 are MNHGY and SAAAGT. In DNA, the CDR3 is TGTGCCAGTAGTCAACAGGGGATCTGGGAGCAGTTCTTC. Protein: CASSQQGIWEQFF.

This chain connects TRBV6-1 to TRBJ2-5; no firm D call. The DNA end favors TRBJ2-7, so the J call may be wrong. The CDR3 length is 12 residues. CDR1 and CDR2 from the germline V gene are MNHNS and SASEGT. This chain's CDR3 is CASSDMDPEQYF. DNA of the CDR3: TGTGCCAGCAGTGACATGGATCCCGAGCAGTACTTC.

The sample holds a few counts of this clonotype. V gene TRBV6-1 combines with J gene TRBJ2-1, with TRBD2 as a possible D gene (6 bases). Germline CDR1 MNHNS, CDR2 SASEGT. The length of the CDR3 is 12 residues. V was cut by 6 bases and J by 10 bases, with 13 bases left in between. CDR3 sequence (DNA): TGTGCCAGCAGGGAGGGGAGCTACGAGCAGTTCTTC. This codes for CASREGSYEQFF.

The chain recombines TRBV27 with TRBJ2-5; 11 bases match TRBD1. This CDR3 has 14 amino acids. Germline values: CDR1 MNHEY, CDR2 SMNVEV (reference sequence). Trimming took 7 bases from V and 7 from J; bases not matched to a gene: 8. The CDR3 sequence is CASTGGTGGGTQYF. Here the CDR3 DNA reads TGTGCCAGCACGGGGGGGACAGGGGGAGGGACCCAGTACTTC.

This clonotype was seen more than once but under ten times. The rearrangement uses TRBV7-2 and TRBJ1-1; possibly TRBD1 for D (5 bases). The CDR3 is made up of 14 amino acids. V was cut by 8 bases and J by 0 bases, with 13 bases left in between. CDR1 SGHTA and CDR2 FQGNSA come from the germline V gene. The CDR3 is CASLPGGMNTEAFF. The CDR3 region has the DNA TGTGCCAGCCTCCCCGGGGGAATGAACACTGAAGCTTTCTTT.

Judged by abundance, this clonotype is large. The chain combines TRBV6-1 with TRBJ2-7; D gene uncertain. V was clipped by 7 bases and J by 2 bases, with 12 bases between them. This CDR3 region has 13 residues. CDR1 is MNHNS, CDR2 SASEGT, per germline. The DNA of the CDR3 is TGTGCCAGCAATCCCGGCGTCGCCTACGAGCAGTACTTC. It yields the protein CASNPGVAYEQYF.

This chain links TRBV10-2 with TRBJ2-1, with 12 bases aligning to TRBD2. Germline V gene data show CDR1 as WSHSY and CDR2 as SAAADI. The CDR3 spans 15 residues. J was trimmed by 7 bases and V by 6 bases; bases with no gene match: 7. The chain's CDR3 is CASSPRLAGVNEQFF. The CDR3 DNA sequence: TGCGCCAGCAGCCCTAGACTAGCGGGAGTTAATGAGCAGTTCTTC.

This clonotype has only a few counts. One end of the junction is discordant with germline, which a read error may explain. This rearrangement joins TRBV7-2 to TRBJ2-3, with 8 bases lining up with TRBD1. Germline CDR1 reads SGHTA; CDR2 reads FQGNSA. This CDR3 is 15 amino acids long. The CDR3 DNA reads TGTGCCAGCCAAATCGACAGGGGCGCCTACAATGAGCAGTACTTT. Its translation is CASQIDRGAYNEQYF.

V gene TRBV6-1 combines with J gene TRBJ2-5; TRBD2 matches 11 bases. The end of the DNA aligns better with TRBJ2-7, so the J call may be wrong. Germline V gene data show CDR1 as MNHNS and CDR2 as SASEGT. This CDR3 has 14 amino acids. Here the CDR3 DNA reads TGTGCCAGCAGTCGACTAGCGGGAACCTACGAGCAGTACTTC. Translated: CASSRLAGTYEQYF.

This chain links TRBV7-2 with TRBJ2-1; D is perhaps TRBD2 (5 bases). The length of the CDR3 is 14 residues. CDR1 and CDR2 from the germline V gene are SGHTA and FQGNSA. Trimming pared 3 bases from V and 2 bases from J, leaving 8 bases between. CDR3 loop: CASSFARAYNEQFF. DNA for the CDR3: TGTGCCAGCAGCTTCGCGAGGGCCTACAATGAGCAGTTCTTC. Supplemented by reference TRBV7-2 and TRBJ2-1, the full variable domain reads GAGVSQSPSNKVTEKGKDVELRCDPISGHTALYWYRQSLGQGLEFLIYFQGNSAPDKSGLPSDRFSAERTGGSVSTLTIQRTQQEDSAVYLCASSFARAYNEQFFGPGTRLTVL.

This clonotype qualifies as medium-sized. The CDR3 nucleotides read TGTGCCAGCAGTTTATCTCCTCTTCCCCAAGTAGGCATTCAGTACTTC. Encoded protein: CASSLSPLPQVGIQYF. The chain recombines TRBV12-3 or TRBV12-4 with TRBJ2-4; unclear D gene. The V end lost 2 bases, the J end lost 9 bases, and 20 bases lay between the germline ends. This CDR3 has 16 amino acids.

In this sample, this clonotype turned up a few times. The CDR3 is CASSQDKVEGYTF. For the CDR3, the DNA is TGCGCCAGCAGCCAAGATAAAGTTGAGGGCTACACCTTC. The chain combines TRBV4-1 with TRBJ1-2; unclear D gene. V lost 0 bases, J lost 8 bases, and 10 bases lay in between. Germline V gene data show CDR1 as MGHRA and CDR2 as YSYEKL. The CDR3 covers 13 residues.

The chain couples TRBV6-6 to TRBJ2-1, with a possible D match to TRBD2 (6 bases). The CDR3 contains 14 residues. Trimming removed 2 bases from V and 10 bases from J, with 15 bases in between. From germline, CDR1 is MNHNY and CDR2 SVGAGI (reference sequence). The CDR3 spells CASSYDAGFGEQFF. CDR3 in DNA: TGTGCCAGCAGTTACGACGCGGGGTTCGGGGAGCAGTTCTTC.

This chain joins TRBV10-1 and TRBJ2-5; TRBD2 matches 8 bases. TRBJ2-1 explains the end of the DNA better; the J call may be wrong. Germline-derived CDR1 and CDR2 are WNHNN and SYGVQD (reference sequence). This CDR3 spans 12 amino acids. CDR3 nucleotides: TGCGCCAGCAGTGGGACGGGAGGGCCCCAGTTCTTC. Its translation is CASSGTGGPQFF.

The gene calls are TRBV6-1 and TRBJ2-7; perhaps TRBD2 as D (5 bases). Looked up from germline, CDR1 is MNHNS and CDR2 is SASEGT. The CDR3 contains 13 residues. DNA for the CDR3: TGTGCTTCCGCCGAGGGCAGCTCCTACGAGCAGTACTTC. Amino acid sequence: CASAEGSSYEQYF.

The CDR3 nucleotides are TGTGCCAGCAGTCCCCAACTAGCGGGAGATTGGAATGAGCAGTACTTC. Translating it yields CASSPQLAGDWNEQYF. The gene calls are TRBV6-1 and TRBJ2-1; 11 bases are shared with TRBD2. Gene TRBJ2-7 matches the end of the DNA better, so the J call may be wrong. The CDR3 runs to 16 residues. Germline assignment: CDR1 MNHNS and CDR2 SASEGT.

J is TRBJ2-3 and V is TRBV11-2; maybe TRBD1 (6 bases). The J call is in doubt because the DNA end fits TRBJ2-1 better. Germline values: CDR1 SGHAT, CDR2 FQNNGV. The CDR3 has 15 amino acids. CDR3 DNA sequence: TGTGCCAGCAGACCCACTGGACAGCCGGCCTACGAGCAGTTCTTC. Its translation is CASRPTGQPAYEQFF.